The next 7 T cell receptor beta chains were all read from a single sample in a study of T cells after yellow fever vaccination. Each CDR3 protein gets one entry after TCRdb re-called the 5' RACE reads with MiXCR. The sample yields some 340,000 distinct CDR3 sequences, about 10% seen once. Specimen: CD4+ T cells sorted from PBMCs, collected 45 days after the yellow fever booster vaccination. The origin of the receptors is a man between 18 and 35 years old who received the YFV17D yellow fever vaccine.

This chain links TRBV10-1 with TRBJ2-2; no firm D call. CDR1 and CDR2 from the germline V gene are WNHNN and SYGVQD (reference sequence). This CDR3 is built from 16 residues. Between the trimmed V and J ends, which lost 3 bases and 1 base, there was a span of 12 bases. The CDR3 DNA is TGCGCCAGCAGTGACGGTCAGAGACAGAACACCGGGGAGCTGTTTTTT. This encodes CASSDGQRQNTGELFF.

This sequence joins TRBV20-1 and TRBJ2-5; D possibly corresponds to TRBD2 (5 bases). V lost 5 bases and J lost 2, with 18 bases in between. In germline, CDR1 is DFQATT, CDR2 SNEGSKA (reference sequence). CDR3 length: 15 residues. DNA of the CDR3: TGCAGTGCTGTGCGGGTCTCTACACCTCAAGAGACCCAGTACTTC. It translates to CSAVRVSTPQETQYF.

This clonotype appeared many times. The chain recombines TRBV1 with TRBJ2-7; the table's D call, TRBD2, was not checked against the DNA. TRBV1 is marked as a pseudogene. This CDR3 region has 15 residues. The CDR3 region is CTSSFTIAGEYEQYF. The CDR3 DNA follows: TGCACCAGCAGCTTCACTATAGCGGGGGAATACGAGCAGTACTTC.

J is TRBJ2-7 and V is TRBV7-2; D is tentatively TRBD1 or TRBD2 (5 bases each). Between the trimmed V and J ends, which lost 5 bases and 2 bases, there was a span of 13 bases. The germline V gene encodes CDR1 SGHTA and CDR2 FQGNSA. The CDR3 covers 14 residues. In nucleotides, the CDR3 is TGTGCCAGCAGCCACACCGGGACCCCCTACGAGCAGTACTTC. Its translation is CASSHTGTPYEQYF.

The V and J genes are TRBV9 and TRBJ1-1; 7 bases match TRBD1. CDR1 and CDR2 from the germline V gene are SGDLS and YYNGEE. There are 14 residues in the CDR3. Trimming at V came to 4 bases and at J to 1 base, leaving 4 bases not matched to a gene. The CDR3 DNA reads TGTGCCAGCAGCCCTAACAGGGGGAACACTGAAGCTTTCTTT. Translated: CASSPNRGNTEAFF.

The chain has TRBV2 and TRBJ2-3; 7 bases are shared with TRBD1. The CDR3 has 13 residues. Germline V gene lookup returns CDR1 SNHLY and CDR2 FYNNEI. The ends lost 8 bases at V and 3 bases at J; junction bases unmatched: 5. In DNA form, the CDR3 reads TGTGCCAGCTCGGGACAGATTACAGATACGCAGTATTTT. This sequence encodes CASSGQITDTQYF.

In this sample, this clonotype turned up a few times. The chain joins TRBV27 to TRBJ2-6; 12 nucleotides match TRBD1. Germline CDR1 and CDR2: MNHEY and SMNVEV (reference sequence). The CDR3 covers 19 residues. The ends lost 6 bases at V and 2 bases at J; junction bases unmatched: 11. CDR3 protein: CASRKLTGTGGPGANVLTF. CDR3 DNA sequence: TGTGCCAGCAGAAAATTGACCGGGACAGGGGGCCCTGGGGCCAACGTCCTGACTTTC.